This T cell receptor (beta chain) is drawn from a study of cytomegalovirus exposure and HLA in healthy donors. Study-wide context: Genotyping of roughly 400 donors showed that roughly 80% belonged to the Caucasian-associated ancestry cluster.

In the PCR, 60 Vbeta and 13 Jbeta primers were used. Produced via immunoSEQ multiplex PCR; TCRdb's table is partial and in-frame only. Of more than 85,000 clones listed, approximately 80% were seen once; the top ten hold 5.6%. Study findings and constraints: Most TCR sequences were seen very rarely across donors, but some public TCRs occurred in many. TRBV6-2, TRBV6-3 and some other V segments were unresolvable in 87-base-pair reads.

This CDR3 region has 15 residues. Trimming took 4 bases from V and 8 from J, leaving 20 bases between them. CDR1 is MDHEN and CDR2 is SYDVKM in the germline V gene. The donors were healthy bone marrow donors. Note on this clone: As yet, its antigen is unknown.

Sequencing was performed on PBMCs. J is TRBJ1-2 and V is TRBV28; D gene unclear. The TCR originated in a male donor in good health and CMV-seronegative. The CDR3 DNA reads TGTGCCAGCAGTTCCGGGGTGGTACGAACTATAGGCTACACCTTC. Protein product: CASSSGVVRTIGYTF.